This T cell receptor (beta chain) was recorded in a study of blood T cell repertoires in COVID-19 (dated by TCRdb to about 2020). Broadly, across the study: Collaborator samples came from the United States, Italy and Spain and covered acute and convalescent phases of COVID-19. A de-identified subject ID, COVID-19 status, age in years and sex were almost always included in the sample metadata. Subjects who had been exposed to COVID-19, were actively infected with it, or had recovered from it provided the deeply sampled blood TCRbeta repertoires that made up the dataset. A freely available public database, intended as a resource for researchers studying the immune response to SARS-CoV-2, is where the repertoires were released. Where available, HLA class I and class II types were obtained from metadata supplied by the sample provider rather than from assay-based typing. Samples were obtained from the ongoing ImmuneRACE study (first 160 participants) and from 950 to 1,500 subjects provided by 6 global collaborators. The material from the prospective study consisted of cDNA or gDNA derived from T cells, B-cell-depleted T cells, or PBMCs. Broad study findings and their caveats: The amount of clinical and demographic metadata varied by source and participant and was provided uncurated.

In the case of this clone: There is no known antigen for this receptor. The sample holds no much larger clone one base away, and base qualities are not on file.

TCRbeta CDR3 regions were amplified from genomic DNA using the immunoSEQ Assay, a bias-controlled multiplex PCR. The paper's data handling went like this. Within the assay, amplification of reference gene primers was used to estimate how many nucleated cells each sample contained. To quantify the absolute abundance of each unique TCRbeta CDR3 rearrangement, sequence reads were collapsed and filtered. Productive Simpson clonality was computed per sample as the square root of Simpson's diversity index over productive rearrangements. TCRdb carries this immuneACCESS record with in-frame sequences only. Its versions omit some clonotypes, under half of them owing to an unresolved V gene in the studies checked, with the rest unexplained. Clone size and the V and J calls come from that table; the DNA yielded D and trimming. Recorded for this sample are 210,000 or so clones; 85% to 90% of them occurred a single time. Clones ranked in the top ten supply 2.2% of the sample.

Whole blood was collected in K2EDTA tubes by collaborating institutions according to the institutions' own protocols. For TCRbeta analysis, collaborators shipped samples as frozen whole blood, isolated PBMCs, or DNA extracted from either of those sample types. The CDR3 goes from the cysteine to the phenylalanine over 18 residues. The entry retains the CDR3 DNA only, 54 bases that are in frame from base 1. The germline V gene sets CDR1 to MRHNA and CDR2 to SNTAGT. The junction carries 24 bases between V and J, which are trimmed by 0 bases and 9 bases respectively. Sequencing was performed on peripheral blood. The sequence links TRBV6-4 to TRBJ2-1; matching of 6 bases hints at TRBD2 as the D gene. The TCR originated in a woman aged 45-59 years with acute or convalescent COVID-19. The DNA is TGTGCCAGCAGTGACTCGTCTTCCGCTAGCGTCCCAAGGGGTGAGCAGTTCTTC. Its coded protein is CASSDSSSASVPRGEQFF.